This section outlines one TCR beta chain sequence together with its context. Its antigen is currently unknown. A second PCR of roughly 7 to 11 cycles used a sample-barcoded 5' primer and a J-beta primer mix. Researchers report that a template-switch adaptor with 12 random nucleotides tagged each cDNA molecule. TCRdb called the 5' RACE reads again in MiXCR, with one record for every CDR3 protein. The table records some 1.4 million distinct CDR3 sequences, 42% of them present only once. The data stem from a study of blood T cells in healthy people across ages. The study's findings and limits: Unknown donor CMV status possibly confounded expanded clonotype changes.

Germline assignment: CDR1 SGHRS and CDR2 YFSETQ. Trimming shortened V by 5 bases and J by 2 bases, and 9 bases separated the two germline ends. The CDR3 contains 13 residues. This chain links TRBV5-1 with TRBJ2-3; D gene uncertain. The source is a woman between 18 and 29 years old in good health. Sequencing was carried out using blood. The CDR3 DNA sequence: TGCGCCAGCAGGGGCAGTACCACAGATACGCAGTATTTT. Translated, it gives CASRGSTTDTQYF.